The 5 T cell receptor beta chains below were found in one sample sequenced in a study of patients and donors after allogeneic stem cell transplantation. TCRdb passed the RT-PCR reads through MiXCR, listing each CDR3 protein once. The table shows more than 850,000 distinct CDR3 sequences, with around 17% occurring only once. Input material: blood, either unsorted or a sorted T cell fraction (not recorded which). The receptors were gathered from a human donor who was either an allogeneic HSCT recipient or a stem cell or donor lymphocyte infusion donor (not recorded which). It is not recorded whose cells these are; they may come from a transplant donor.

The CDR3 reads CSTLGTEQYGYTF. The CDR3 nucleotides read TGCAGCACACTTGGCACAGAGCAGTATGGCTACACCTTC. V is TRBV29-1 and J is TRBJ1-2; D uncertain. The CDR3 is 13 residues long. Germline assignment: CDR1 SQVTM and CDR2 ANQGSEA. Between the trimmed V and J ends, which lost 8 bases and 5 bases, there was a span of 18 bases.

This clonotype was seen a handful of times. The chain has TRBV6-5 and TRBJ2-7; no reliable D call. The CDR3 has 14 residues. V was trimmed by 1 base and J by 6 bases, leaving 13 bases between them. Per the germline V gene, CDR1 is MNHEY and CDR2 is SVGAGI. The CDR3 loop reads CASSYCARSCEQYF. CDR3 DNA: TGTGCCAGCAGTTACTGCGCTAGATCTTGCGAGCAGTACTTC.

V is TRBV27 and J is TRBJ1-2; D unresolved. The CDR3 runs to 9 residues. V lost 9 bases, J lost 8 bases, and 7 bases lay in between. CDR1 is MNHEY and CDR2 is SMNVEV in the germline V gene (reference sequence). This CDR3 reads CARVRGYTF. For the CDR3, the DNA is TGTGCCAGGGTTCGGGGCTACACCTTC.

This clonotype was counted a few times. The V and J genes are TRBV20-1 and TRBJ2-2, with 10 positions matching TRBD2. This CDR3 is 15 amino acids long. Germline V lookup: CDR1 DFQATT, CDR2 SNEGSKA (reference sequence). The J segment lost 4 bases and the V segment lost 3 bases, leaving 5 bases of the junction unmatched. The CDR3 region is CSARSSGRATGELFF. The CDR3 bases are TGCAGTGCTAGGTCCAGCGGGAGGGCCACCGGGGAGCTGTTTTTT.

V usage is TRBV7-3 and J usage is TRBJ2-3; D call uncertain. Trimming stripped 2 bases from V and 4 bases from J, with 13 bases between. This CDR3 contains 15 residues. The germline V gene has CDR1 SGHTA and CDR2 FQGTGA. CDR3 sequence (DNA): TGTGCCAGCAGCTTAGGAGTGGTGGCAGCAGATACGCAGTATTTT. Amino acid sequence: CASSLGVVAADTQYF.